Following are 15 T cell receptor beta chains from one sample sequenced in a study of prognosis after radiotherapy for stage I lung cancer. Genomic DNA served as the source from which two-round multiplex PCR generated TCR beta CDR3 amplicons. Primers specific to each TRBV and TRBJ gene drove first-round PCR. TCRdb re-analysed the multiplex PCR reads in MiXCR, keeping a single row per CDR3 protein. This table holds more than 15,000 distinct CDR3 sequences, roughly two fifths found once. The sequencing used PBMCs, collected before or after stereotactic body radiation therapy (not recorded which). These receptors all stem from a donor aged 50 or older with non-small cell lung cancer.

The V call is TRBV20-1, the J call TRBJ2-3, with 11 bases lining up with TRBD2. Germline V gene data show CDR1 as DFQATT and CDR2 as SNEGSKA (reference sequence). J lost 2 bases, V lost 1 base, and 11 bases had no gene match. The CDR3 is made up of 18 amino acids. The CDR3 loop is CSARGSVTSGIATDTQYF. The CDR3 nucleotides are TGCAGTGCTAGAGGTTCGGTGACTAGCGGGATTGCCACAGATACGCAGTATTTT.

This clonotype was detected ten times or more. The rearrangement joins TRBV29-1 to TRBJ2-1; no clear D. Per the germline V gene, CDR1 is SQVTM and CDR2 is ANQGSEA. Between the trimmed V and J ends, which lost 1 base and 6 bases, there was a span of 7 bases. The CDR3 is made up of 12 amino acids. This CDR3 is CSVEAALNEQFF. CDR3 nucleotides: TGCAGCGTTGAAGCGGCCCTCAATGAGCAGTTCTTC.

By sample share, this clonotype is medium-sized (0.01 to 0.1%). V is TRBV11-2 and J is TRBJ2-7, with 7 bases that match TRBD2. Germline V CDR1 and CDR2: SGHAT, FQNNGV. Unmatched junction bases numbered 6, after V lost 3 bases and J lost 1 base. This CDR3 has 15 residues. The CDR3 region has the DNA TGTGCCAGCAGCTTCGCGGGGGAAGGTTCCTACGAGCAGTACTTC. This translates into CASSFAGEGSYEQYF.

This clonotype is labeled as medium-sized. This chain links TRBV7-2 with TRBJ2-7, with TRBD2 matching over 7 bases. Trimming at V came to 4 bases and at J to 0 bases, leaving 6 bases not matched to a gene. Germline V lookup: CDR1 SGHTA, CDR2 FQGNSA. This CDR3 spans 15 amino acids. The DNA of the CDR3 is TGTGCCAGCAGCTCAGCTAGCGGTTCCTCCTACGAGCAGTACTTC. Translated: CASSSASGSSYEQYF.

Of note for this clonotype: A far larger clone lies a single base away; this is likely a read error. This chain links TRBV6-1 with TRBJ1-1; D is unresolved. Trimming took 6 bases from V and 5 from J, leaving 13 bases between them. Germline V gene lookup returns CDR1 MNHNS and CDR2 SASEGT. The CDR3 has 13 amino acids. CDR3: CASRYTAGTEAFF. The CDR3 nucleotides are TGTGCCAGCAGGTACACAGCGGGAACTGAAGCTTTCTTT.

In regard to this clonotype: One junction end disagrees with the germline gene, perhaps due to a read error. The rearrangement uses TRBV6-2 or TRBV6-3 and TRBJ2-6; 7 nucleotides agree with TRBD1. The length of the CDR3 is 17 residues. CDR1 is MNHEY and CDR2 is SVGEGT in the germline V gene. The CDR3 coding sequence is TGTGCCAGCCGCCGGACAGGTTCCCCGTCCGTGGCCAACGTCCTTACTTTC. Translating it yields CASRRTGSPSVANVLTF.

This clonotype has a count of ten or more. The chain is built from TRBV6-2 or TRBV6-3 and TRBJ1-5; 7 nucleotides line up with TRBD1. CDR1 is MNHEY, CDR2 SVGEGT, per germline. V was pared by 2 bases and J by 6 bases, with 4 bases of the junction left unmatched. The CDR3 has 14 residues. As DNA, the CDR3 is TGTGCCAGCAGTTACCAGGGGGGAATTCAGCCCCAGCATTTT. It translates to CASSYQGGIQPQHF.

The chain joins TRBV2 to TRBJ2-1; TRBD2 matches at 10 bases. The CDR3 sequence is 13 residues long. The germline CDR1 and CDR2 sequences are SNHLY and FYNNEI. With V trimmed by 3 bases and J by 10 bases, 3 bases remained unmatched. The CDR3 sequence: CASSDGTSVEQFF. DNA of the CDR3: TGTGCCAGCAGTGACGGGACTAGCGTCGAGCAGTTCTTC.

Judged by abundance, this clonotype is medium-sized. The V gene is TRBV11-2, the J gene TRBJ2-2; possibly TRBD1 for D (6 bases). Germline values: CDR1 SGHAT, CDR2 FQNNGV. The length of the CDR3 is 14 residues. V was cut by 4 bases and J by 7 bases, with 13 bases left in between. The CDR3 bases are TGTGCCAGCAGCTACGACAGGTTTTTCGGGGAGCTGTTTTTT. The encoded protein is CASSYDRFFGELFF.

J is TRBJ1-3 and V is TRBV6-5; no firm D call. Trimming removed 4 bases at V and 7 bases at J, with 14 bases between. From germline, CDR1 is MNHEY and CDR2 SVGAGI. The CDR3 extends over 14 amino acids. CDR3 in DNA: TGTGCCAGCAGTTCTCCCAGGCCGGGGAACACCATATATTTT. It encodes CASSSPRPGNTIYF.

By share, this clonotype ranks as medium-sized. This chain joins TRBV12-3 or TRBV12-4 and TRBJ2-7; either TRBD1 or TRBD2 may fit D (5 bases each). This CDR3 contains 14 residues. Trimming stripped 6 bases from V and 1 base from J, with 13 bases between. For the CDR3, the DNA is TGTGCCAGCAGCCCACAGGAGGCTTCCTACGAGCAGTACTTC. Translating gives CASSPQEASYEQYF.

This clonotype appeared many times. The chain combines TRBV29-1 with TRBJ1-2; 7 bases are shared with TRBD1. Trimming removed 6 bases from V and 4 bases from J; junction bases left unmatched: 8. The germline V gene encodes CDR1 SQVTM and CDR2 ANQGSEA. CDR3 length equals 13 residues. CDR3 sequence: CSVGEQGTYGYTF. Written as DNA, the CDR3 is TGCAGCGTGGGCGAACAGGGGACCTATGGCTACACCTTC.

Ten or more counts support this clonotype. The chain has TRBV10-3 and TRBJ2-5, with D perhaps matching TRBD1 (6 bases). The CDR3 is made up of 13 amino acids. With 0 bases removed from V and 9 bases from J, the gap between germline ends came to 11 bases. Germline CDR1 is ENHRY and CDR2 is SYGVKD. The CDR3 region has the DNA TGTGCCATCAGTGAGTCCGAGGGGGACGCCCAGTACTTC. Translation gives CAISESEGDAQYF.

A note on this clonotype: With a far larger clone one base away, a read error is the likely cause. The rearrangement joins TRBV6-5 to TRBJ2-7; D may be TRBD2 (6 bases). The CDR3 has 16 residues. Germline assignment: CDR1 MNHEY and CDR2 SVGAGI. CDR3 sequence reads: CASSRVRAAGIYQQYF. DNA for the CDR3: TGTGCCAGCAGTCGCGTCCGCGCGGCGGGGATCTACCAGCAGTACTTC.

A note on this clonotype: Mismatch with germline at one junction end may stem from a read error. This CDR3 reads CASRGQGAVNQPQHF. The CDR3 DNA reads TGCGCCAGCAGAGGACAGGGGGCTGTCAATCAGCCCCAGCATTTT. The rearrangement uses TRBV28 and TRBJ1-5; 11 nucleotides agree with TRBD1. CDR1 MDHEN and CDR2 SYDVKM come from the germline V gene. The CDR3 loop spans 15 amino acids.